These 27 T cell receptor beta chains were sequenced from one sample in a study of regulatory T cells in long-lasting Graves disease. Construction of TCR beta libraries relied on iRepertoire HTBI primers and on Arm-PCR targeting CDR3 regions. TCRdb used MiXCR to reprocess the multiplex PCR reads, holding one entry per CDR3 protein. The table includes about 470,000 distinct CDR3 sequences, around 15% detected once. Time point given: newly diagnosed GD, antithyroid drugs for less than 3 months. Preparation of the TCR library used RNA extracted from PBMCs. A further study also used this sample, focusing on T cells in Graves' hyperthyroidism and ophthalmopathy.

This sample comprised peripheral blood mononuclear cells (PBMCs), obtained at new diagnosis, from a patient treated with antithyroid drugs. All receptors derive from a middle-aged man with Graves disease.

This chain links TRBV2 with TRBJ2-3; a possible D gene is TRBD1 (6 bases). V was shortened by 4 bases and J by 9 bases, with 14 bases between the two germline ends. The CDR3 runs to 13 residues. Germline loops: CDR1 SNHLY, CDR2 FYNNEI. CDR3 nucleotides: TGTGCCAGCAGTGGGGGGCTGGGGCGAACGCAGTATTTT. Translated: CASSGGLGRTQYF.

Only a few counts were recorded for this clonotype. The CDR3, as DNA: TGTGCCAGCGGGACTCCGCAGTTCTTC. It codes for CASGTPQFF. The rearrangement links TRBV9 to TRBJ2-1, with D possibly matching TRBD2 (6 bases). Germline V gene lookup returns CDR1 SGDLS and CDR2 YYNGEE. Trimming took off 7 bases at V and 12 bases at J, with 8 bases between the two ends. The CDR3 is 9 amino acids.

The gene calls are TRBV29-1 and TRBJ2-3; 8 nucleotides line up with TRBD2. Germline V gives CDR1 SQVTM, CDR2 ANQGSEA. With V trimmed by 6 bases and J by 4 bases, 9 bases remained unmatched. The CDR3 is made up of 14 amino acids. Here the CDR3 DNA reads TGCAGCGTGGTGAGCGGGAGAATCGCAGATACGCAGTATTTT. It codes for CSVVSGRIADTQYF.

The table lists this clonotype with many counts. V gene TRBV6-1 combines with J gene TRBJ2-7; D could derive from TRBD1 or TRBD2 (5 bases each). The V gene's germline CDR1 is MNHNS and CDR2 SASEGT. V lost 6 bases, J lost 6 bases, and 18 bases lay in between. There are 14 residues in the CDR3. This CDR3 is CASSRRGEGSEQYF. DNA for the CDR3: TGTGCCAGCAGCCGTCGAGGGGAAGGTTCCGAGCAGTACTTC.

There are many counts of this clonotype. V and J are TRBV7-8 and TRBJ2-1; TRBD2 aligns across 13 bases. The CDR3 runs to 16 residues. The V and J ends lost 5 bases and 10 bases, in that order; junction bases with no gene match: 11. Germline V gene data show CDR1 as SGHVS and CDR2 as FQNEAQ. CDR3: CASSPTGLAGAREQFF. CDR3 bases: TGTGCCAGCAGCCCTACCGGACTAGCGGGAGCACGGGAGCAGTTCTTC.

V gene TRBV6-2 or TRBV6-3 combines with J gene TRBJ2-7; TRBD1 is a possible D gene (6 bases). Germline V CDR1 and CDR2: MNHEY, SVGEGT. The germline V and J ends were trimmed by 4 bases and 2 bases, with 18 bases remaining between them. The CDR3 is 16 residues long. The CDR3 DNA reads as TGTGCCAGCAGTTCCCTTACCGGGACACGAACCTACGAGCAGTACTTC. It translates to CASSSLTGTRTYEQYF.

This clonotype was found many times. The gene calls are TRBV28 and TRBJ2-7, with 10 nucleotides matching TRBD1. Trimming at V came to 4 bases and at J to 7 bases, leaving 10 bases not matched to a gene. The length of the CDR3 is 15 residues. Looked up from germline, CDR1 is MDHEN and CDR2 is SYDVKM. The CDR3 DNA sequence: TGTGCCAGCAGTTGGGCCCGACAGGGGGCATTTGAGCAGTACTTC. Translated: CASSWARQGAFEQYF.

This clonotype came up many times. The chain is built from TRBV2 and TRBJ2-7, with D possibly being TRBD1 or TRBD2 (6 bases each). Trimming left V 4 bases short and J 6 bases short, with 13 bases between. This CDR3 comprises 13 residues. Germline V gives CDR1 SNHLY, CDR2 FYNNEI. The CDR3 reads CASSVWGAREQYF. The CDR3 region has the DNA TGTGCCAGCAGTGTGTGGGGGGCGCGCGAGCAGTACTTC.

This clonotype was picked up many times. The genes are TRBV7-3 and TRBJ2-5; 8 positions match TRBD2. Germline trimming cut 2 bases from V and 5 bases from J; bases unmatched to any gene: 4. This CDR3 contains 14 residues. Germline V gives CDR1 SGHTA, CDR2 FQGTGA. The chain's CDR3 is CASSLAGLGETQYF. As DNA, the CDR3 is TGTGCCAGCAGCTTAGCGGGACTAGGGGAGACCCAGTACTTC.

The CDR3 bases are TGTGCCAGCAACGGGCCCCGAGGGGGGCTGAACAATGAGCAGTTCTTC. As protein: CASNGPRGGLNNEQFF. The J gene is TRBJ2-1, the V gene TRBV9; D possibly uses TRBD1 or TRBD2 (6 bases each). The V gene lost 6 bases and the J gene lost 5 bases, with 21 bases spanning the gap. In germline, CDR1 is SGDLS, CDR2 YYNGEE. CDR3 length equals 16 residues.

The table lists this clonotype with many counts. V and J are TRBV2 and TRBJ1-2; a possible D gene is TRBD1 (6 bases). V was shortened by 2 bases and J by 4 bases, with 11 bases between the two germline ends. Germline V gene data show CDR1 as SNHLY and CDR2 as FYNNEI. CDR3 length: 14 residues. CDR3 sequence: CASSEQGTSYGYTF. The CDR3 DNA reads TGTGCCAGCAGTGAACAGGGGACCAGCTATGGCTACACCTTC.

Many counts were recorded for this clonotype. The chain joins TRBV30 to TRBJ1-6; D gene unclear. The CDR3 spans 13 residues. Germline V gives CDR1 GTSNPN, CDR2 SVGIG (reference sequence). Between the trimmed V and J ends, which lost 1 base and 9 bases, there was a span of 10 bases. DNA for the CDR3: TGTGCCTGGAGTGCAGATGGTAGTTCACCCCTCCACTTT. Protein sequence: CAWSADGSSPLHF.

This clonotype was picked up a small number of times. The chain couples TRBV5-1 to TRBJ2-2, with 7 bases identical to TRBD1. CDR3 length equals 14 residues. Germline loops: CDR1 SGHRS, CDR2 YFSETQ. Trimming removed 9 bases from V and 5 bases from J; junction bases left unmatched: 10. CDR3 nucleotides: TGCGCCACTAGGATCCGGGACAGTACCGGGGAGCTGTTTTTT. Translated, it gives CATRIRDSTGELFF.

The V and J genes are TRBV4-2 and TRBJ2-1, with D unresolved. The V end lost 1 base, the J end lost 0 bases, and 7 bases lay between the germline ends. CDR1 and CDR2 from the germline V gene are LGHNA and YNFKEQ. The CDR3 extends over 15 amino acids. The CDR3 DNA reads as TGTGCCAGCAGCCAAGCCCCAAACTCCTACAATGAGCAGTTCTTC. Protein: CASSQAPNSYNEQFF.

This clonotype occurred many times. The genes are TRBV2 and TRBJ2-1; a weak D match, TRBD2 (6 bases). The V and J ends lost 3 bases and 6 bases respectively, with 9 bases between them. The CDR3 extends over 13 amino acids. The germline V gene has CDR1 SNHLY and CDR2 FYNNEI. The CDR3 here is CASSDGGGNEQFF. The CDR3 bases are TGTGCCAGCAGTGACGGGGGAGGCAATGAGCAGTTCTTC.

This clonotype was counted at least ten times. J is TRBJ2-7 and V is TRBV18; 7 bases are shared with TRBD2. CDR3 size: 16 residues. V shed 2 bases, J shed 0 bases, and the junction held 7 bases outside the gene matches. Germline V lookup: CDR1 KGHSH, CDR2 LQKENI. In nucleotides, the CDR3 is TGTGCCAGCTCACCAATTTGGGAGGGATCCTCCTACGAGCAGTACTTC. Its protein is CASSPIWEGSSYEQYF.

About this clonotype: It differs at one base from a far larger clone, so likely a read error. V is TRBV7-6 and J is TRBJ2-1; 13 bases line up with TRBD2. Trimming removed 3 bases from V and 5 bases from J; junction bases left unmatched: 16. This CDR3 comprises 20 residues. CDR1 and CDR2 from the germline V gene are SGHVS and FNYEAQ. CDR3 in DNA: TGTGCCAGCAGCTTCTCGATAGGACTAGCGGGAGTCGTGGCCCACAATGAGCAGTTCTTC. As protein: CASSFSIGLAGVVAHNEQFF.

The CDR3 spells CASSSRAGRTDTQYF. In DNA, the CDR3 is TGTGCCAGTAGTTCTAGAGCGGGCCGCACAGATACGCAGTATTTT. The V gene is TRBV19, the J gene TRBJ2-3; maybe TRBD2 (6 bases). This CDR3 region has 15 residues. Germline V gene data show CDR1 as LNHDA and CDR2 as SQIVND (reference sequence). V lost 5 bases to trimming and J lost 1 base, with 13 bases between them.

Ten or more counts support this clonotype. The J gene is TRBJ2-7, the V gene TRBV20-1; 13 bases match TRBD2. The CDR3 spans 13 residues. Trimming removed 5 bases from V and 7 bases from J; junction bases left unmatched: 5. Germline CDR1 and CDR2: DFQATT and SNEGSKA (reference sequence). The CDR3 bases are TGCAGTGCTGGACTAGCGGGAGCGGGAGAGCAGTACTTC. It specifies CSAGLAGAGEQYF.

The sample holds many counts of this clonotype. The chain combines TRBV28 with TRBJ2-7, with 11 bases aligning to TRBD2. CDR1 MDHEN and CDR2 SYDVKM come from the germline V gene. V shed 5 bases and J 3 bases; nucleotides not matched to a gene: 6. This CDR3 has 15 residues. The CDR3 nucleotides read TGTGCCAGCAGTCGGGGACTAGCGGCCATCTACGAGCAGTACTTC. Amino acids: CASSRGLAAIYEQYF. Combining the CDR3 with reference TRBV28 and TRBJ2-7 gives the whole variable domain DVKVTQSSRYLVKRTGEKVFLECVQDMDHENMFWYRQDPGLGLRLIYFSYDVKMKEKGDIPEGYSVSREKKERFSLILESASTNQTSMYLCASSRGLAAIYEQYFGPGTRLTVT.

This clonotype was detected many times. The rearrangement uses TRBV5-4 and TRBJ2-1; TRBD2 matches at 7 bases. CDR3 length: 18 amino acids. Losses at the gene ends were 4 bases for V and 10 bases for J; bases not matched to a gene: 23. The germline V gene has CDR1 SGHNT and CDR2 YYREEE (reference sequence). CDR3 protein: CASSPAGGKGGPRREQFF. The CDR3 nucleotides are TGTGCCAGCAGCCCCGCCGGAGGGAAGGGAGGGCCTCGAAGAGAGCAGTTCTTC.

Many counts were recorded for this clonotype. The rearrangement joins TRBV28 to TRBJ1-2; D unresolved. Germline V gene data show CDR1 as MDHEN and CDR2 as SYDVKM. The CDR3 consists of 11 residues. Trimming removed 4 bases from V and 5 bases from J, with 5 bases in between. CDR3 in DNA: TGTGCCAGCAGTTCCCAGTATGGCTACACCTTC. Protein sequence: CASSSQYGYTF.

This clonotype was picked up many times. CDR3 region: CASSPPLRAQGGADTQYF. The CDR3 bases are TGTGCCAGCAGTCCGCCCCTCAGAGCGCAGGGAGGGGCAGATACGCAGTATTTT. V and J are TRBV12-3 or TRBV12-4 and TRBJ2-3, with 7 bases matching TRBD2. The J segment lost 4 bases and the V segment lost 5 bases, leaving 18 bases of the junction unmatched. This CDR3 is built from 18 residues.

This clonotype was recorded at least ten times. The chain couples TRBV20-1 to TRBJ2-3; 9 nucleotides match TRBD2. Germline lookup yields CDR1 DFQATT and CDR2 SNEGSKA (reference sequence). The junction had 2 bases not matched to a gene; V was cut back by 5 bases and J by 2 bases. The CDR3 extends over 13 amino acids. Here the CDR3 reads CSARLAVTDTQYF. The CDR3 DNA reads as TGCAGTGCTCGACTAGCGGTCACAGATACGCAGTATTTT.

This clonotype appeared many times. The chain joins TRBV28 to TRBJ1-5, with 8 nucleotides matching TRBD1. CDR1 and CDR2 from the germline V gene are MDHEN and SYDVKM. The CDR3 has 13 residues. V trimming: 5 bases; J trimming: 7 bases; junction bases outside the gene matches: 4. CDR3 nucleotides: TGTGCCAGCAGTGCCGGACAGGGCCAGCCCCAGCATTTT. This codes for CASSAGQGQPQHF.

The CDR3 nucleotides are TGTGCCAGCAGCCAAGTGGGACAGGGGTTTGCAACTAATGAAAAACTGTTTTTT. Its translation is CASSQVGQGFATNEKLFF. The chain links TRBV3-1 to TRBJ1-4; 10 bases fit TRBD1. V trimming: 1 base; J trimming: 0 bases; junction bases outside the gene matches: 5. Looked up from germline, CDR1 is LGHDT and CDR2 is YNNKEL (reference sequence). The CDR3 runs to 18 residues.

This clonotype has ten or more counts. The chain couples TRBV3-1 to TRBJ2-7; 10 nucleotides line up with TRBD2. This CDR3 has 15 residues. In germline, CDR1 is LGHDT, CDR2 YNNKEL (reference sequence). V trimming: 4 bases; J trimming: 5 bases; junction bases outside the gene matches: 8. CDR3: CASSPTSGHSNEQYF. CDR3 nucleotide sequence: TGTGCCAGCAGCCCGACTAGCGGGCATAGCAACGAGCAGTACTTC.